Shown below are 11 T cell receptor beta chains from a single sample sequenced in a study of cytomegalovirus exposure and HLA in healthy donors. PCR amplification relied on 60 Vbeta primers (plus 13 Jbeta primers). The protocol was immunoSEQ multiplex PCR, while the TCRdb copy is restricted to in-frame clones and leaves out a portion. Its table records fewer than 100,000 clones. The sample was PBMCs. The source is a man aged 50 to 60 in good health and CMV-seronegative.

The chain joins TRBV5-1 to TRBJ1-1; D may be TRBD1 (6 bases). The CDR3 is 15 residues long. Germline CDR1 SGHRS, CDR2 YFSETQ. Trimming pared 0 bases from V and 3 bases from J, leaving 12 bases between. The CDR3 DNA sequence: TGCGCCAGCAGCTTGGTGGGGGCTTCGGACACTGAAGCTTTCTTT. This codes for CASSLVGASDTEAFF.

For the CDR3, the DNA is TGTGCCAGCTCACCGTCCAGGGACTATGGCTACACCTTC. It specifies CASSPSRDYGYTF. The chain couples TRBV18 to TRBJ1-2; D is perhaps TRBD1 (5 bases). Deletions cut 3 bases from V and 3 bases from J, with 8 bases between. Germline V gene data show CDR1 as KGHSH and CDR2 as LQKENI. The CDR3 is made up of 13 amino acids.

J is TRBJ1-5 and V is TRBV2, with TRBD1 identical over 8 bases. Germline V gives CDR1 SNHLY, CDR2 FYNNEI. This CDR3 has 15 amino acids. J was trimmed by 0 bases and V by 4 bases; bases with no gene match: 2. In nucleotides, the CDR3 is TGTGCCAGCAGTGCCACAGGGGGTAGCAATCAGCCCCAGCATTTT. Translated: CASSATGGSNQPQHF.

This sequence joins TRBV28 and TRBJ1-3, with TRBD1 matching over 8 bases. J gave up 1 base and V 6 bases, and 5 bases lay outside the gene matches. CDR1 and CDR2 from the germline V gene are MDHEN and SYDVKM. The CDR3 length is 15 residues. CDR3 in DNA: TGTGCCAGCAGACGGGACAGGTATTCTGGAAACACCATATATTTT. It yields the protein CASRRDRYSGNTIYF.

J is TRBJ2-3 and V is TRBV5-5; D is ambiguous. CDR1 is SGHKS and CDR2 is YYEKEE in the germline V gene (reference sequence). The V and J ends lost 0 bases and 0 bases respectively, with 11 bases between them. The CDR3 is made up of 16 amino acids. The CDR3 DNA is TGTGCCAGCAGCTTGGCATTCCAGATTAGCACAGATACGCAGTATTTT. Its protein is CASSLAFQISTDTQYF. Based on the CDR3 plus reference TRBV5-5 and TRBJ2-3, the full variable domain is DAGVTQSPTHLIKTRGQQVTLRCSPISGHKSVSWYQQVLGQGPQFIFQYYEKEERGRGNFPDRFSARQFPNYSSELNVNALLLGDSALYLCASSLAFQISTDTQYFGPGTRLTVL.

The CDR3 protein is CASSWGDRANTEAFF. The CDR3 nucleotides are TGCGCCAGCAGCTGGGGGGACAGGGCGAACACTGAAGCTTTCTTT. V gene TRBV5-1 combines with J gene TRBJ1-1; 9 bases are shared with TRBD1. The CDR3 runs to 15 residues. Trimming at V came to 3 bases and at J to 1 base, leaving 4 bases not matched to a gene. CDR1 and CDR2 from the germline V gene are SGHRS and YFSETQ.

The chain carries TRBV28 and TRBJ1-5; D remains ambiguous. The germline CDR1 and CDR2 sequences are MDHEN and SYDVKM. CDR3 length: 13 residues. The V end lost 5 bases, the J end lost 2 bases, and 7 bases lay between the germline ends. The CDR3 protein is CASSPSGNQPQHF. The CDR3 DNA reads TGTGCCAGCAGTCCGTCCGGCAATCAGCCCCAGCATTTT. Based on the CDR3 plus reference TRBV28 and TRBJ1-5, the full variable domain is DVKVTQSSRYLVKRTGEKVFLECVQDMDHENMFWYRQDPGLGLRLIYFSYDVKMKEKGDIPEGYSVSREKKERFSLILESASTNQTSMYLCASSPSGNQPQHFGDGTRLSIL.

V and J are TRBV4-3 and TRBJ1-3; TRBD1 matches at 8 bases. Germline CDR1 reads LGHNA; CDR2 reads YSLEER. The CDR3 length is 16 residues. The V gene end was trimmed by 0 bases and the J gene end by 2 bases; junction bases not matched to a gene: 3. The CDR3 is CASSQDQGAPGNTIYF. DNA of the CDR3: TGCGCCAGCAGCCAAGATCAGGGGGCGCCTGGAAACACCATATATTTT.

CDR3 DNA: TGTGCCAGCAGTTTATCTTTCGACAGGTTTGGTGGCTACACCTTC. The encoded protein is CASSLSFDRFGGYTF. V and J are TRBV27 and TRBJ1-2, with D tentatively TRBD1 (6 bases). Germline CDR1 is MNHEY and CDR2 is SMNVEV (reference sequence). CDR3 length: 15 residues. V was shortened by 0 bases and J by 7 bases, with 15 bases between the two germline ends.

This chain connects TRBV6-1 to TRBJ1-2, with D maybe TRBD1 (5 bases). Trimming cost V 1 base and J 5 bases, with 14 bases left between them. This CDR3 has 15 residues. CDR1 is MNHNS, CDR2 SASEGT, per germline. CDR3 region: CASSEVWVGPYGYTF. The CDR3 nucleotides are TGTGCCAGCAGTGAAGTATGGGTGGGGCCTTATGGCTACACCTTC.

The chain uses TRBV7-3 and TRBJ2-5; D perhaps matches TRBD2 (6 bases). Germline CDR1 SGHTA, CDR2 FQGTGA. V shed 4 bases and J shed 5 bases, with 14 bases lying between them. This CDR3 is built from 14 residues. CDR3 in DNA: TGTGCCAGCAGCTCGACTAGTTCGGATGAGACCCAGTACTTC. Translating it yields CASSSTSSDETQYF. The full variable domain, its missing parts supplied by reference TRBV7-3 and TRBJ2-5, is GAGVSQTPSNKVTEKGKYVELRCDPISGHTALYWYRQSLGQGPEFLIYFQGTGAADDSGLPNDRFFAVRPEGSVSTLKIQRTERGDSAVYLCASSSTSSDETQYFGPGTRLLVL.